The 10 T cell receptor beta chains presented below share a single source sample, sequenced in a study of vaccination effects on CD4 cells after COVID-19. The assay was immunoSEQ multiplex PCR, and TCRdb's table has in-frame clones only and misses some. The data contain approximately 54,000 clones, roughly 80% of them seen just once; the ten biggest clones take up 2.4%. Expansion with viral peptide pools was applied to antigen-specific CD4+ T cells by the ViraFEST assay prior to sequencing. It was after nine to ten days of culture that CD4+ T cells were isolated. No antigen has been identified for these receptors. The sequencing here drew on CD4+ T cells from PBMCs cultured with HCoV-229E spike peptides, taken before COVID-19 vaccination. These receptors all come from a human donor who received a COVID-19 vaccine.

V usage is TRBV4-3 and J usage is TRBJ1-3; D not certain. Looked up from germline, CDR1 is LGHNA and CDR2 is YSLEER. The V and J ends lost 2 bases and 4 bases respectively, with 6 bases between them. The CDR3 totals 13 residues. CDR3 in DNA: TGCGCCAGCAGCCAATGGACGGGAAACACCATATATTTT. This codes for CASSQWTGNTIYF.

The chain couples TRBV25-1 to TRBJ1-4, with 8 bases lining up with TRBD1. The CDR3 has 15 residues. CDR1 is MGHDK, CDR2 SYGVNS, per germline. Trimming cost V 4 bases and J 5 bases; bases outside gene matches: 6. The CDR3 DNA sequence: TGTGCCAGCAGTGGCTTCAGGGGGCAGAATGAAAAACTGTTTTTT. This gives the protein CASSGFRGQNEKLFF.

The V call is TRBV18, the J call TRBJ2-1, with 9 bases lining up with TRBD1. The CDR3 sequence is 14 residues long. J lost 7 bases, V lost 3 bases, and 4 bases had no gene match. CDR1 is KGHSH and CDR2 is LQKENI in the germline V gene. This CDR3 is CASSPGQGGNEQFF. For the CDR3, the DNA is TGTGCCAGCTCACCGGGACAGGGAGGTAATGAGCAGTTCTTC.

J is TRBJ2-2 and V is TRBV7-2, with D possibly called TRBD1 or TRBD2 (6 bases each). The CDR3 covers 16 residues. Germline assignment: CDR1 SGHTA and CDR2 FQGNSA. The V gene lost 2 bases and the J gene lost 4 bases, with 14 bases spanning the gap. As DNA, the CDR3 is TGTGCCAGCAGCTTATATGTGGGGGGCCCCACCGGGGAGCTGTTTTTT. It is translated as CASSLYVGGPTGELFF.

This clone occurred once. One end of the junction is discordant with germline, which a read error may explain. J is TRBJ1-2 and V is TRBV20-1; no clear D gene. This CDR3 has 10 amino acids. In germline, CDR1 is DFQATT, CDR2 SNEGSKA (reference sequence). The CDR3 region has the DNA TGCAGTGCTAGACCCGACGGCGTGCCCTTC. Amino acids: CSARPDGVPF.

J is TRBJ2-3 and V is TRBV27, with 9 bases fitting TRBD2. CDR3 length: 17 amino acids. V was clipped by 0 bases and J by 2 bases; unmatched bases: 6. Germline assignment: CDR1 MNHEY and CDR2 SMNVEV (reference sequence). The CDR3 here is CASSLSPSGVFTDTQYF. The CDR3 nucleotides read TGTGCCAGCAGTTTATCTCCTAGCGGGGTGTTCACAGATACGCAGTATTTT.

This clone appeared a single time. CDR3 region: CASSPEGPDTQYF. The DNA of the CDR3 is TGTGCCAGCAGCCCAGAGGGCCCAGATACGCAGTATTTT. The chain combines TRBV5-4 with TRBJ2-3; maybe TRBD2 (5 bases). Trimming took 4 bases from V and 4 from J, leaving 10 bases between them. The CDR3 loop spans 13 amino acids. Germline CDR1 and CDR2: SGHNT and YYREEE (reference sequence).

The gene calls are TRBV4-3 and TRBJ1-2, with D uncertain. The CDR3 consists of 14 residues. Germline V gene lookup returns CDR1 LGHNA and CDR2 YSLEER. V was shortened by 0 bases and J by 4 bases, with 9 bases between the two germline ends. CDR3 sequence reads: CASSQETIGYGYTF. CDR3 in DNA: TGCGCCAGCAGCCAAGAGACGATTGGCTATGGCTACACCTTC.

The rearrangement uses TRBV9 and TRBJ1-2; D is possibly TRBD1 (6 bases). Germline CDR1 SGDLS, CDR2 YYNGEE. CDR3 length equals 14 residues. Trimming left V 3 bases short and J 7 bases short, with 16 bases between. The CDR3 nucleotides read TGTGCCAGCAGCGATTCTACAGGGTCGGTTGGCTACACCTTC. Its translation: CASSDSTGSVGYTF.

This clone was detected only once. The gene calls are TRBV4-3 and TRBJ1-1, with 8 bases that match TRBD1. CDR3 length: 14 residues. The germline gives CDR1 LGHNA, CDR2 YSLEER. The V and J ends lost 3 bases and 9 bases, in that order; junction bases with no gene match: 9. The CDR3 coding sequence is TGCGCCAGCAGCCAGGTGGGGACAGGCTCTCAAGCTTTCTTT. Its protein product is CASSQVGTGSQAFF.